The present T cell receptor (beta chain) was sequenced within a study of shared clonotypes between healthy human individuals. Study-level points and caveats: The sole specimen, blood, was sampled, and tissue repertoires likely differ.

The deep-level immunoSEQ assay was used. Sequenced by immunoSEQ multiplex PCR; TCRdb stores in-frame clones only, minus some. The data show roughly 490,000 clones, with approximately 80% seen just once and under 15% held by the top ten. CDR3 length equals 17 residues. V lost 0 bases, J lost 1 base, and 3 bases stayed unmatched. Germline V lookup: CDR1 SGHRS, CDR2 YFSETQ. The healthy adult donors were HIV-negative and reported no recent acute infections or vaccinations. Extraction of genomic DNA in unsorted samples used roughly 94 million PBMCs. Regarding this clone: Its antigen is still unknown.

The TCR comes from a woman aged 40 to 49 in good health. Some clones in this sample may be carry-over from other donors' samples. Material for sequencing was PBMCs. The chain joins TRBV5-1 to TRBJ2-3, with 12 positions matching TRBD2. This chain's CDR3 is CASSLETSGSGTDTQYF. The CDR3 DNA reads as TGCGCCAGCAGCTTGGAGACTAGCGGGAGTGGCACAGATACGCAGTATTTT.